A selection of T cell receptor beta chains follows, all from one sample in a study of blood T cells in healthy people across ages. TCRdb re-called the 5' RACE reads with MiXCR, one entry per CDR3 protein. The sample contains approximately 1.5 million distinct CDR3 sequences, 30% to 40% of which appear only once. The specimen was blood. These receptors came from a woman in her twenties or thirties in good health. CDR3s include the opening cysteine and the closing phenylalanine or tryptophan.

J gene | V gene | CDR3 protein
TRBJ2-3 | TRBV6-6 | CASSYRGRSDTQYF
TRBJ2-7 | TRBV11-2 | CASTYRSGWGSSYEQYF
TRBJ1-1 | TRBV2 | CASSDLNTVYTEAFF
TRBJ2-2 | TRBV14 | CARVPTGSKGELFF
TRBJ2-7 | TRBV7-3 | CASSSSTHKNEQYF
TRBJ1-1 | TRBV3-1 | CASSQTFSNTEAFF
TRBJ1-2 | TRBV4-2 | CASSQDPGVGYTF
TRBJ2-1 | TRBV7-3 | CASSLTLAGGPNEQFF
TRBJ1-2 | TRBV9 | CASSVGQGVSYGYTF
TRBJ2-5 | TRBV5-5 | CASSLAHLQEAQYF
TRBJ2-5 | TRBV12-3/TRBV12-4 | CAGSPHSSGLETQYF
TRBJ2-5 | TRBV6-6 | CASSYRGFETQYF
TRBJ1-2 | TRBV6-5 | CASSYAGGIYGYTF
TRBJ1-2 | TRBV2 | CASSGAGSPGYTF
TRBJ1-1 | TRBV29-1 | CSVGFLRGNTEAFF
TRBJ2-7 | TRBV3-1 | CASSQDLRGAYEQYF
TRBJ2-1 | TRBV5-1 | CASSLEAGYLNNEQFF
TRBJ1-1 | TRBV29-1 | CSVAYRGQGLGSTEAFF
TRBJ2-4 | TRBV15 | CATSGEVGNIQYF
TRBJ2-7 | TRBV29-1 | CSVGQDSYEQYF
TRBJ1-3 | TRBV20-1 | CSAGRDSSGNTIYF
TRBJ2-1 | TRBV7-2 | CASSLSLWEQFF
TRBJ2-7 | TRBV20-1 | CSAAGTTPEQYF
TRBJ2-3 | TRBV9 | CASSVGSGGPDTQYF
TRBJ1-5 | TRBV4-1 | CACSQHSLSNQPQHF
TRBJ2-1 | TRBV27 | CASSAGTSGSYEQFF
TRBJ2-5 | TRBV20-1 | CSVSGQGAETQYF
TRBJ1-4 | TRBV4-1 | CASSHSGGGEKLFF
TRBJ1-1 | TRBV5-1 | CASSWGGDLDTEAFF
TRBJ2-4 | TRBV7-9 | CASSPSGELAVLAKNIQYF
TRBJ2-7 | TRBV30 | CAWSVASYEQYF
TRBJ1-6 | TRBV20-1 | CSARDYGGNNSPLHF
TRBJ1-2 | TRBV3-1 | CASSEDMSGYTF
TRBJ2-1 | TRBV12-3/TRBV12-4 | CASSWTNLNEQFF
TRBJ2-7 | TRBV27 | CATTFAYEQYF
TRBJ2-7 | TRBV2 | CASRGGQGVYSLDEQYF
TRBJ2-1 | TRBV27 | CASSPGLPNEQFF
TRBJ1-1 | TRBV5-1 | CASSWTGVVTEAFF
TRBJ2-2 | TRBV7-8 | CASTLDGANTGELFF
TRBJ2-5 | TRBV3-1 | CASSHTGTGEETQYF
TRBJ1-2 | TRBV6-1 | CASNPGQGLPSGGYTF
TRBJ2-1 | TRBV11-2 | CARTQGGANPSYNEQFF
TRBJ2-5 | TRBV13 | CASSSAGSGPQETQYF
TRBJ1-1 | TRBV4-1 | CASSQPGLTNTEAFF
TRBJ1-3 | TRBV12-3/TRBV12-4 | CASSLSVGSGNTIYF
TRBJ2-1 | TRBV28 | CASSTLGVEQFF
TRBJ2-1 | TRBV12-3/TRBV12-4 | CASSRGGSQHNEQFF
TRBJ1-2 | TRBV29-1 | CSVGIGNYGHTF
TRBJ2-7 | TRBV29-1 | CSVSSTGGPYEQYF
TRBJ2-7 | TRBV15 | CATSLAVRGEQYF